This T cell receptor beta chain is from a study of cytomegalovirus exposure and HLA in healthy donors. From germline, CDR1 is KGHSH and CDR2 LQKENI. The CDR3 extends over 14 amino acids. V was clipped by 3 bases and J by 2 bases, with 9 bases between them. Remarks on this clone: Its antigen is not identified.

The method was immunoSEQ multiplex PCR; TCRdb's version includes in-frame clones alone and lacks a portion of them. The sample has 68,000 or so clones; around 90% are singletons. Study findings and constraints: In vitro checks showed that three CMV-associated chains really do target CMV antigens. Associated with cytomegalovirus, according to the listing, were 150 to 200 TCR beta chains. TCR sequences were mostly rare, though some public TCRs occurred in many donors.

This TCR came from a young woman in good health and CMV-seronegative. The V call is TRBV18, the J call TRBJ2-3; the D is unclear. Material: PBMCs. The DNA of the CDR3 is TGTGCCAGCTCACCTAACAGCTACACAGATACGCAGTATTTT. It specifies CASSPNSYTDTQYF.